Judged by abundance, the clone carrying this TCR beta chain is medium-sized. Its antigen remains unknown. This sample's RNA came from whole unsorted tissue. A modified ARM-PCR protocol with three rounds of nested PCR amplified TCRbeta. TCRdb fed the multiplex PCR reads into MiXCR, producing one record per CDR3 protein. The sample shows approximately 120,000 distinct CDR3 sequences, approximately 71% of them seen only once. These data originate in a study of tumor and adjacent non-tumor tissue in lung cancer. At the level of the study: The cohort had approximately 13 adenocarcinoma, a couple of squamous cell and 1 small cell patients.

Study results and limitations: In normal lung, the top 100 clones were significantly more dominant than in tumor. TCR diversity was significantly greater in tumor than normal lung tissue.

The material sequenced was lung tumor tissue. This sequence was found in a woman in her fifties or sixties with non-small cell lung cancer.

The CDR3 coding sequence is TGTGCCAGCACCGACTTGGGGGAAGTAGCTTTCTTT. It yields the protein CASTDLGEVAFF. This chain uses TRBV12-3 or TRBV12-4 with TRBJ1-1; D is perhaps TRBD1 (5 bases). V dropped 7 bases and J dropped 10 bases, with 16 bases sitting between them. The CDR3 loop spans 12 amino acids.